These 2 T cell receptor beta chains share one sample of origin, sequenced in a study of blood T cells in healthy people across ages. PCR was performed a second time for roughly 7 to 12 cycles using a sample-barcoded 5' primer and a J-beta primer mix. Via MiXCR, TCRdb re-called the 5' RACE reads, giving one row per CDR3 protein. The sample carries 1.5 million to 2 million distinct CDR3 sequences, around 36% recorded once. Material for sequencing was blood. Source of these receptors: a woman in her 30s in good health.

The DNA of the CDR3 is TGTGCCAGCAGTGGACCAGGGGGCATTAGCACAGATACGCAGTATTTT. Its protein is CASSGPGGISTDTQYF. The chain has TRBV6-1 and TRBJ2-3; 8 bases align to TRBD1. The CDR3 covers 16 residues. The germline V gene encodes CDR1 MNHNS and CDR2 SASEGT. The V gene end was trimmed by 4 bases and the J gene end by 0 bases; junction bases not matched to a gene: 6.

This clonotype was counted many times. The chain employs TRBV27 and TRBJ2-7, with a possible D match to TRBD2 (6 bases). V was cut by 0 bases and J by 3 bases, with 9 bases left in between. Germline V lookup: CDR1 MNHEY, CDR2 SMNVEV (reference sequence). The CDR3 loop spans 14 amino acids. In DNA form, the CDR3 reads TGTGCCAGCAGTTTATCGCTGGGGGGCTACGAGCAGTACTTC. Its translation: CASSLSLGGYEQYF.